The clone carrying this T cell receptor (beta chain) was counted between two and nine times. Its antigen is still unknown. Clones were read by immunoSEQ multiplex PCR, and TCRdb kept only the in-frame ones, dropping some. The top ten clones hold 20% to 25% of a sample with 8,400 or so clones, 60% to 80% of them seen once. This sample is drawn from a study of T cell clonotyping in hematopoietic cell transplantation. This CDR3 has 14 amino acids. The trim removed 3 bases at V and 5 bases at J, leaving 5 bases unmatched. Germline V CDR1 and CDR2: MDHEN, SYDVKM. Study findings and constraints: Higher Inverse Simpson Index values in graft donor and pretransplant recipient predicted broader posttransplant TCR diversity. After transplant, recipient diversity fell while pathologically expanded clonotypes grew through day 180.

Material: peripheral blood mononuclear cells, obtained 100 days after allogeneic stem cell transplant. The receptor comes from a male patient between 60 and 69 years old who had an allogeneic stem cell transplant from an unrelated donor, so the T cells may come from the graft donor. Some clones in this sample may be carry-over from other donors' samples. The chain has TRBV28 and TRBJ1-1; the match to TRBD1 covers 8 bases. The CDR3 DNA reads as TGTGCCAGCAGTTTTTACAGGGGGTTAACTGAAGCTTTCTTT. Protein product: CASSFYRGLTEAFF.